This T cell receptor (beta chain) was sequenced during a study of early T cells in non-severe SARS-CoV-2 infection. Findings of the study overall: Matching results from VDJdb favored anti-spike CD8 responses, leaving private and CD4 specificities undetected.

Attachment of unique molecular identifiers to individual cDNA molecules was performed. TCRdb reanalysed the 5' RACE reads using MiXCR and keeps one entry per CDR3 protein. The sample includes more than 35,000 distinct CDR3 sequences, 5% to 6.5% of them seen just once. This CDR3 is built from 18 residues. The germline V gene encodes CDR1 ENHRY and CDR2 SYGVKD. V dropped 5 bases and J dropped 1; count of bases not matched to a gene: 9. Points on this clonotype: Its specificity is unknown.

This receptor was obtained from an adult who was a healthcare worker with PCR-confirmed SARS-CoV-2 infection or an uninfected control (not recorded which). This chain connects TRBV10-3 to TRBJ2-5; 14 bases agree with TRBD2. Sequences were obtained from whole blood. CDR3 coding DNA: TGTGCCATCAGTAGCCTGGGACTAGCGGGGGACCCCCAAGAGACCCAGTACTTC. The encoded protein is CAISSLGLAGDPQETQYF.